The 28 T cell receptor beta chains below were found in one sample sequenced in a study of cytomegalovirus exposure and HLA in healthy donors. The study ran its PCR with 60 Vbeta and 13 Jbeta primers. Sequenced by immunoSEQ multiplex PCR; TCRdb stores in-frame clones only, minus some. The sample records about 160,000 clones, approximately 75% being singletons. The sequencing input was PBMCs. The receptors originated from a man over 45 in good health and CMV-seropositive.

The chain has TRBV5-5 and TRBJ2-3; 8 bases match TRBD2. This CDR3 has 14 residues. V shed 7 bases, J shed 0 bases, and the junction held 4 bases outside the gene matches. Germline CDR1 reads SGHKS; CDR2 reads YYEKEE (reference sequence). The CDR3 region is CASQTSGSTDTQYF. CDR3 in DNA: TGTGCCAGCCAAACTAGCGGTAGCACAGATACGCAGTATTTT.

This sequence joins TRBV5-4 and TRBJ2-5, with 8 bases that match TRBD2. The CDR3 covers 14 residues. Unmatched junction bases numbered 4, after V lost 6 bases and J lost 0 bases. Germline lookup yields CDR1 SGHNT and CDR2 YYREEE (reference sequence). The CDR3 loop reads CASTGGGNQETQYF. For the CDR3, the DNA is TGTGCCAGCACCGGGGGGGGGAACCAAGAGACCCAGTACTTC.

The chain combines TRBV5-1 with TRBJ2-1; TRBD1 matches at 9 bases. In germline, CDR1 is SGHRS, CDR2 YFSETQ. The CDR3 has 17 residues. Germline trimming cut 4 bases from V and 4 bases from J; bases unmatched to any gene: 12. DNA of the CDR3: TGCGCCAGCAGCCAAACGGGACAGGGAATGGGGTACAATGAGCAGTTCTTC. It specifies CASSQTGQGMGYNEQFF.

The chain joins TRBV5-8 to TRBJ1-1; D gene ambiguous. V lost 2 bases and J lost 4, with 9 bases in between. This CDR3 spans 13 amino acids. Germline CDR1 is SGHTS and CDR2 is YDEGEE. The DNA of the CDR3 is TGTGCCAGCAGCTTAAATTACGGCACTGAAGCTTTCTTT. Translation: CASSLNYGTEAFF.

This chain connects TRBV9 to TRBJ1-4; TRBD1 agrees at 7 bases. V lost 5 bases to trimming and J lost 0 bases; unmatched junction nucleotides: 7. The germline V gene encodes CDR1 SGDLS and CDR2 YYNGEE. This CDR3 is 16 amino acids long. The CDR3 is CASSFPQGATNEKLFF. The CDR3 DNA sequence: TGTGCCAGCAGTTTTCCCCAGGGGGCAACTAATGAAAAACTGTTTTTT.

The chain links TRBV6-5 to TRBJ1-2; TRBD1 agrees at 9 bases. This CDR3 region has 14 residues. Trimming cost V 7 bases and J 0 bases; bases outside gene matches: 3. Germline assignment: CDR1 MNHEY and CDR2 SVGAGI. Written as DNA, the CDR3 is TGTGCCAGCAAGGGGACAGGGCCTAACTATGGCTACACCTTC. This encodes CASKGTGPNYGYTF.

This clone was detected a few times. The chain carries TRBV4-3 and TRBJ2-7; D possibly corresponds to TRBD2 (5 bases). V gave up 0 bases and J gave up 3 bases, with 12 bases separating them. CDR1 LGHNA and CDR2 YSLEER come from the germline V gene. The CDR3 has 15 residues. This CDR3 is CASSQELGNVYEQYF. The DNA of the CDR3 is TGCGCCAGCAGCCAAGAACTCGGGAACGTCTACGAGCAGTACTTC.

To note about this clone: The same CDR3 is also encoded by other DNA sequences in this sample. The chain is built from TRBV4-3 and TRBJ1-3, with D hard to call. The CDR3 length is 15 residues. Germline V gene sequence: CDR1 LGHNA, CDR2 YSLEER. V lost 0 bases and J lost 2, with 8 bases in between. The CDR3 DNA reads as TGCGCCAGCAGCCAAGATAGGAGGCCTGGAAACACCATATATTTT. It is translated as CASSQDRRPGNTIYF.

This clone was found a few times. Germline is not matched at one junction end, which may reflect a read error. J is TRBJ2-7 and V is TRBV5-5, with 11 bases lining up with TRBD1. Germline V gives CDR1 SGHKS, CDR2 YYEKEE (reference sequence). The CDR3 has 15 residues. The CDR3 nucleotides are TGTGCCAGCAGGTTGGACAGGGGGCTTTTCTACGAGCAGTACTTC. The encoded protein is CASRLDRGLFYEQYF.

V is TRBV9 and J is TRBJ1-4, with unresolved D. The V and J ends lost 4 bases and 6 bases respectively, with 16 bases between them. Germline CDR1 and CDR2: SGDLS and YYNGEE. CDR3 size: 15 residues. CDR3 DNA sequence: TGTGCCAGCAGCCCCGGGAGCCTCGGAGATGAAAAACTGTTTTTT. Translated: CASSPGSLGDEKLFF.

J is TRBJ1-2 and V is TRBV28; no clear D. The germline V and J ends were trimmed by 4 bases and 1 base, with 13 bases remaining between them. CDR3 length: 15 amino acids. Germline V gene lookup returns CDR1 MDHEN and CDR2 SYDVKM. The CDR3 is CASSSGGDINYGYTF. The CDR3 DNA sequence: TGTGCCAGCAGTTCGGGAGGAGACATTAACTATGGCTACACCTTC.

Worth noting for this clone: One end of the junction varies from germline; a read error may be responsible. The J gene is TRBJ2-2, the V gene TRBV6-1, with D perhaps TRBD1 (5 bases). CDR3 length: 13 residues. The V gene's germline CDR1 is MNHNS and CDR2 SASEGT. CDR3 amino acids: CATSTGNTGELFF. CDR3 nucleotides: TGTGCCACCAGTACAGGGAACACCGGGGAGCTGTTTTTT.

The CDR3 nucleotides are TGTGCCAGCAGCCTGACCGGGACTAGATTCACAGATACGCAGTATTTT. This codes for CASSLTGTRFTDTQYF. This sequence joins TRBV5-6 and TRBJ2-3, with 8 bases that match TRBD2. Per the germline V gene, CDR1 is SGHDT and CDR2 is YYEEEE. The CDR3 sequence is 16 residues long. V trimming: 4 bases; J trimming: 2 bases; junction bases outside the gene matches: 9.

The sample holds a few counts of this clone. The rearrangement uses TRBV5-4 and TRBJ1-1; D remains unclear. The CDR3 contains 14 residues. Germline V gives CDR1 SGHNT, CDR2 YYREEE (reference sequence). Trimming pared 1 base from V and 0 bases from J, leaving 7 bases between. This chain's CDR3 is CASSLSVMNTEAFF. For the CDR3, the DNA is TGTGCCAGCAGCTTGAGCGTGATGAACACTGAAGCTTTCTTT.

This clone was observed a single time. The rearrangement joins TRBV5-1 to TRBJ2-1; 10 bases agree with TRBD1. Germline loops: CDR1 SGHRS, CDR2 YFSETQ. Trimming took 3 bases from V and 7 from J; bases not matched to a gene: 7. This CDR3 is 15 amino acids long. CDR3: CASSSRGQGLNEQFF. DNA of the CDR3: TGCGCCAGCAGCTCGCGGGGACAGGGGCTGAATGAGCAGTTCTTC.

The J gene is TRBJ2-7, the V gene TRBV7-9, with 9 bases lining up with TRBD2. CDR1 and CDR2 (germline): SEHNR, FQNEAQ (reference sequence). Losses at the gene ends were 6 bases for V and 1 base for J; bases not matched to a gene: 4. CDR3 length: 14 amino acids. CDR3 residues: CASRSTSGSYEQYF. The DNA for the CDR3 is TGTGCCAGCAGGAGTACTAGCGGGTCCTACGAGCAGTACTTC.

The chain has TRBV6-6 and TRBJ1-6, with 10 bases fitting TRBD1. The CDR3 covers 14 residues. With V trimmed by 6 bases and J by 9 bases, 5 bases remained unmatched. Germline loops: CDR1 MNHNY, CDR2 SVGAGI (reference sequence). Here the CDR3 DNA reads TGTGCCAGCAGCCCGGGGGACAGGGGTTCACCCCTCCACTTT. Residues: CASSPGDRGSPLHF.

This clone was detected a few times. This chain joins TRBV15 and TRBJ1-5; D ambiguous. V lost 3 bases and J lost 0, with 12 bases in between. Germline CDR1 and CDR2: LNHNV and YYDKDF (reference sequence). The CDR3 runs to 16 residues. The CDR3 protein is CATSSQPGYSNQPQHF. CDR3 DNA sequence: TGTGCCACCAGCAGCCAACCAGGTTATAGCAATCAGCCCCAGCATTTT.

The chain's CDR3 is CASDIGQGRNYGYTF. Here the CDR3 DNA reads TGTGCCAGCGATATCGGACAGGGCAGAAACTATGGCTACACCTTC. The chain is built from TRBV28 and TRBJ1-2, with 8 bases matching TRBD1. With 8 bases clipped from V and 2 bases from J, the junction kept 10 bases outside the gene matches. The CDR3 runs 15 residues. Germline CDR1 is MDHEN and CDR2 is SYDVKM.

The gene calls are TRBV5-1 and TRBJ2-4; D possibly corresponds to TRBD1 (6 bases). Trimming pared 0 bases from V and 3 bases from J, leaving 16 bases between. The CDR3 covers 17 residues. CDR1 is SGHRS, CDR2 YFSETQ, per germline. CDR3 nucleotides: TGCGCCAGCAGCTTGGCCGCAGGGGTAGGGAGCAAAAACATTCAGTACTTC. It is translated as CASSLAAGVGSKNIQYF.

The rearrangement joins TRBV5-6 to TRBJ2-3; TRBD1 aligns across 12 bases. The V segment lost 3 bases and the J segment 6 bases; nucleotides outside the gene matches: 8. There are 16 residues in the CDR3. Germline-derived CDR1 and CDR2 are SGHDT and YYEEEE. As DNA, the CDR3 is TGTGCCAGCAGCTCCACGGGACAGGGGGCCTTGGATACGCAGTATTTT. As protein: CASSSTGQGALDTQYF.

V is TRBV19 and J is TRBJ2-3, with 9 nucleotides matching TRBD1. The germline gives CDR1 LNHDA, CDR2 SQIVND (reference sequence). The CDR3 loop spans 14 amino acids. J lost 5 bases, V lost 3 bases, and 3 bases had no gene match. As DNA, the CDR3 is TGTGCCAGTAGTATCGACAGGGGGTTAGATACGCAGTATTTT. Translation gives CASSIDRGLDTQYF.

This chain connects TRBV6-1 to TRBJ2-7, with 7 positions matching TRBD2. CDR3 length equals 12 residues. CDR1 and CDR2 (germline): MNHNS, SASEGT. The J segment lost 3 bases and the V segment lost 6 bases, leaving 2 bases of the junction unmatched. As DNA, the CDR3 is TGTGCCAGCAGCGGGGGGTTCTACGAGCAGTACTTC. Protein sequence: CASSGGFYEQYF.

The chain couples TRBV5-1 to TRBJ1-3; tentatively, D is TRBD1 (6 bases). Germline lookup yields CDR1 SGHRS and CDR2 YFSETQ. The CDR3 consists of 17 residues. The germline V and J ends were trimmed by 0 bases and 0 bases, with 13 bases remaining between them. CDR3 sequence: CASSLGQATSSGNTIYF. The CDR3 nucleotides are TGCGCCAGCAGCTTGGGACAGGCGACGAGCTCTGGAAACACCATATATTTT.

This clone came up a few times. V gene TRBV6-1 combines with J gene TRBJ2-5; 7 nucleotides align to TRBD1. Germline-derived CDR1 and CDR2 are MNHNS and SASEGT. J lost 1 base, V lost 6 bases, and 8 bases had no gene match. CDR3 length: 15 amino acids. CDR3 nucleotides: TGTGCCAGCAGGGATAAACAGGGGCGCCAAGAGACCCAGTACTTC. Protein product: CASRDKQGRQETQYF.

In DNA form, the CDR3 reads TGTGCCAGCAGCGGACAGGGCCGCTCTCCGGGAGCCGAGCAGTACTTC. Its protein product is CASSGQGRSPGAEQYF. The J gene is TRBJ2-7, the V gene TRBV2; TRBD1 matches 8 bases. The CDR3 has 16 amino acids. Germline CDR1 reads SNHLY; CDR2 reads FYNNEI. V lost 6 bases and J lost 6; bases outside the gene matches: 16.

The chain recombines TRBV6-5 with TRBJ2-2; no clear D gene. V was shortened by 0 bases and J by 4 bases, with 12 bases between the two germline ends. Germline lookup yields CDR1 MNHEY and CDR2 SVGAGI. The CDR3 runs to 16 residues. In DNA, the CDR3 is TGTGCCAGCAGTTACTCTGCTGTGGCAATCACCGGGGAGCTGTTTTTT. This sequence encodes CASSYSAVAITGELFF.

The chain couples TRBV28 to TRBJ2-5; D call uncertain. The DNA end is a closer match to TRBJ2-7, so the J assignment may be wrong. The CDR3 is made up of 12 amino acids. Germline loops: CDR1 MDHEN, CDR2 SYDVKM. This chain's CDR3 is CASSSSLYEQYF. Written as DNA, the CDR3 is TGTGCCAGCAGTAGCTCCCTCTACGAGCAGTACTTC.